A single TCR beta chain is shown here with its context. As yet, its antigen is unknown. TCRdb independently ran MiXCR on the 5' RACE reads; one entry per CDR3 protein. The sample has some 54,000 distinct CDR3 sequences; roughly 17% are singletons. Study-level results: The TCR gene usage of tumor memory CD4+ T cells clustered together with blood and lymph node memory CD4+ cells and with lymph node naive CD4+ cells.

The sequencing sample was made of naive CD4+ T cells sorted from blood. Subset indicated: naive CD4+ T cells, CD4+CD45RA+CD25-. This clonotype was obtained from a female donor with breast cancer.

Here the CDR3 DNA reads TGTGCCAGCAGCTTATTCCGTCTGGGCACCGGGGAGCTGTTTTTT. Its translation: CASSLFRLGTGELFF. V usage is TRBV7-3 and J usage is TRBJ2-2; unclear D gene. Trimming removed 2 bases at V and 4 bases at J, with 11 bases between. Per the germline V gene, CDR1 is SGHTA and CDR2 is FQGTGA. The CDR3 loop spans 15 amino acids.